The entry that follows covers one T cell receptor (beta chain) sequence. Its antigen is still unknown. The sample belongs to a study of cytomegalovirus exposure and HLA in healthy donors. General study findings and limits: The CMV antigen specificity of a few CMV-associated chains was confirmed through in vitro analysis. Earlier analysis looked at TCR beta V segments, and most were productive about 87% or about 30% of the time.

PCR was performed using 60 Vbeta and 13 Jbeta primers. Clones were read by immunoSEQ multiplex PCR, and TCRdb kept only the in-frame ones, dropping some. The repertoire includes over 85,000 clones, around four fifths of them detected once, and 2.6% sits in the top ten. The V gene end was trimmed by 2 bases and the J gene end by 3 bases; junction bases not matched to a gene: 3. The CDR3 runs 14 residues. The germline gives CDR1 SGHTA, CDR2 FQGTGA. The chain joins TRBV7-3 to TRBJ2-7, with 8 bases aligning to TRBD1. Specimen: PBMCs. The sequence was collected from a man aged 35-49 years in good health and CMV-seronegative. As DNA, the CDR3 is TGTGCCAGCAGCTTATTCGGGACAGGCTACGAGCAGTACTTC. Its translation: CASSLFGTGYEQYF.